These 32 T cell receptor beta chains were all obtained from the same sample, sequenced in a study of T cell responses to AZD1222 COVID-19 vaccine. Only in-frame clones appear in the TCRdb table, and some are missing; sequencing was by immunoSEQ multiplex PCR. The sample consists of about 190,000 clones, about nine tenths of them appearing once. The sequencing here drew on peripheral blood, taken on day 0 of MenACWY control vaccination. The receptors were sampled from an adult in good health.

The V and J genes are TRBV6-5 and TRBJ2-7; D gene uncertain. The germline V and J ends were trimmed by 10 bases and 3 bases, with 19 bases remaining between them. Germline V gene lookup returns CDR1 MNHEY and CDR2 SVGAGI. This CDR3 is built from 14 residues. CDR3 residues: CATYANPSNYEQYF. The CDR3 nucleotides read TGTGCCACCTATGCCAATCCATCCAACTACGAGCAGTACTTC.

This chain joins TRBV9 and TRBJ2-1, with D tentatively TRBD2 (6 bases). V gave up 0 bases and J gave up 6 bases, with 10 bases separating them. Looked up from germline, CDR1 is SGDLS and CDR2 is YYNGEE. The CDR3 is 14 amino acids. CDR3 DNA sequence: TGTGCCAGCAGCGTAGAACTAGCTGGCAATGAGCAGTTCTTC. Protein: CASSVELAGNEQFF.

This clone was recorded a few times. The chain joins TRBV19 to TRBJ2-7; D is ambiguous. The CDR3 spans 15 residues. Germline CDR1 and CDR2: LNHDA and SQIVND (reference sequence). V lost 0 bases and J 3 bases, leaving 12 bases between the germline ends. CDR3 loop: CASSIDFNNLYEQYF. CDR3 DNA: TGTGCCAGTAGTATAGATTTCAACAACCTCTACGAGCAGTACTTC.

This sequence joins TRBV7-2 and TRBJ1-2; TRBD1 might be the D (5 bases). The CDR3 is made up of 13 amino acids. V was clipped by 4 bases and J by 4 bases, with 10 bases between them. Germline CDR1 is SGHTA and CDR2 is FQGNSA. The CDR3 reads CASSSTQGYGYTF. The CDR3 bases are TGTGCCAGCAGCTCAACGCAGGGCTATGGCTACACCTTC.

V is TRBV2 and J is TRBJ1-2; tentative D call: TRBD1 (6 bases). The CDR3 sequence is 12 residues long. Germline CDR1 and CDR2: SNHLY and FYNNEI. With 10 bases removed from V and 6 bases from J, the gap between germline ends came to 15 bases. The chain's CDR3 is CATHGGGDGYTF. The DNA for the CDR3 is TGTGCCACCCACGGGGGCGGCGATGGCTACACCTTC.

V and J are TRBV29-1 and TRBJ2-2; D unclear. This CDR3 region has 13 residues. V was clipped by 4 bases and J by 4 bases, with 10 bases between them. Germline assignment: CDR1 SQVTM and CDR2 ANQGSEA. Here the CDR3 DNA reads TGCAGCGTTGTGGTAACTTCCACCGGGGAGCTGTTTTTT. Amino acid sequence: CSVVVTSTGELFF.

The CDR3 spells CASSLAGQGGTEAFF. In DNA, the CDR3 is TGCGCCAGCAGCTTGGCGGGACAGGGGGGGACTGAAGCTTTCTTT. The chain uses TRBV5-1 and TRBJ1-1; 11 nucleotides line up with TRBD1. The J segment lost 5 bases and the V segment lost 0 bases, leaving 3 bases of the junction unmatched. CDR3 length equals 15 residues. From germline, CDR1 is SGHRS and CDR2 YFSETQ.

The chain couples TRBV7-2 to TRBJ1-1; D is undetermined. The CDR3 has 12 residues. V gave up 5 bases and J gave up 2 bases, with 6 bases separating them. Germline V gene data show CDR1 as SGHTA and CDR2 as FQGNSA. The CDR3, as DNA: TGTGCCAGCAGCCCGGACAACACTGAAGCTTTCTTT. This codes for CASSPDNTEAFF.

The chain couples TRBV11-2 to TRBJ2-1; 11 bases are a match to TRBD2. The CDR3 covers 14 residues. Germline loops: CDR1 SGHAT, CDR2 FQNNGV. V lost 6 bases to trimming and J lost 8 bases; unmatched junction nucleotides: 6. Written as DNA, the CDR3 is TGTGCCAGCAGTTCTACTAGCGGGAGCCATGAGCAGTTCTTC. Translating gives CASSSTSGSHEQFF.

This chain joins TRBV4-1 and TRBJ2-3, with 9 bases identical to TRBD1. The germline V gene encodes CDR1 MGHRA and CDR2 YSYEKL. With 2 bases clipped from V and 3 bases from J, the junction kept 3 bases outside the gene matches. There are 15 residues in the CDR3. DNA for the CDR3: TGCGCCAGCAGCCAACCGACAGGGGGGACAGATACGCAGTATTTT. This sequence encodes CASSQPTGGTDTQYF.

V usage is TRBV28 and J usage is TRBJ2-7; no clear D. Germline CDR1 and CDR2: MDHEN and SYDVKM. CDR3 size: 14 residues. V was trimmed by 7 bases and J by 3 bases, leaving 16 bases between them. DNA of the CDR3: TGTGCCAGCACCCGATTAGGCCCGATCTACGAGCAGTACTTC. It encodes CASTRLGPIYEQYF.

The CDR3 loop is CASSYAGWGTGELFF. The CDR3 DNA sequence: TGTGCCAGCAGTTACGCCGGGTGGGGCACCGGGGAGCTGTTTTTT. The chain is built from TRBV6-5 and TRBJ2-2; D is undetermined. V lost 2 bases and J lost 4, with 11 bases in between. Germline CDR1 MNHEY, CDR2 SVGAGI. CDR3 size: 15 residues.

The genes are TRBV5-1 and TRBJ2-5; D is ambiguous. CDR1 is SGHRS, CDR2 YFSETQ, per germline. This CDR3 contains 14 residues. The V gene lost 1 base and the J gene lost 0 bases, with 7 bases spanning the gap. CDR3 region: CASSLYADQETQYF. The CDR3 nucleotides read TGCGCCAGCAGCTTGTACGCGGACCAAGAGACCCAGTACTTC.

The J gene is TRBJ2-1, the V gene TRBV19; D is tentatively TRBD1 or TRBD2 (6 bases each). Germline assignment: CDR1 LNHDA and CDR2 SQIVND (reference sequence). V lost 5 bases and J lost 5, with 10 bases in between. CDR3 length: 13 residues. CDR3 protein: CASSLEGDNEQFF. CDR3 nucleotide sequence: TGTGCCAGTAGTTTGGAGGGGGACAATGAGCAGTTCTTC.

The CDR3 reads CASSLLGDRGTEAFF. CDR3 nucleotide sequence: TGTGCCAGCAGCCTCCTGGGCGACAGGGGCACTGAAGCTTTCTTT. The chain carries TRBV3-1 (or the pseudogene TRBV3-2) and TRBJ1-1, with 8 positions matching TRBD1. The CDR3 loop spans 15 amino acids. The germline V gene has CDR1 LGHDT and CDR2 YNNKEL (reference sequence). The V and J ends lost 4 bases and 4 bases, in that order; junction bases with no gene match: 8.

The rearrangement links TRBV20-1 to TRBJ2-1; TRBD2 matches 13 bases. The CDR3 sequence is 14 residues long. CDR1 and CDR2 from the germline V gene are DFQATT and SNEGSKA (reference sequence). After removal of 3 bases from V and 9 bases from J, the junction contained 5 bases not matched to a gene. The CDR3 loop is CSASGLAGVGEQFF. Written as DNA, the CDR3 is TGCAGTGCTAGTGGACTAGCGGGAGTTGGTGAGCAGTTCTTC.

This chain joins TRBV24-1 and TRBJ2-7; D gene unclear. The CDR3 has 12 amino acids. V was trimmed by 0 bases and J by 4 bases, leaving 3 bases between them. CDR1 and CDR2 (germline): KGHDR, SFDVKD. CDR3 bases: TGTGCCACCAGTGATTTGGGTTACGAGCAGTACTTC. It encodes CATSDLGYEQYF.

V and J are TRBV7-8 and TRBJ2-7, with TRBD2 matching over 7 bases. J was trimmed by 2 bases and V by 5 bases; bases with no gene match: 21. Germline CDR1 reads SGHVS; CDR2 reads FQNEAQ. This CDR3 contains 19 residues. The CDR3 is CASSLRSPSGRVDPYEQYF. CDR3 DNA sequence: TGTGCCAGCAGCCTACGGAGCCCTAGCGGCAGAGTTGATCCCTACGAGCAGTACTTC.

V and J are TRBV28 and TRBJ1-3; D call uncertain. The ends were cut back, 7 bases at V and 0 bases at J, with 4 bases in the middle. In germline, CDR1 is MDHEN, CDR2 SYDVKM. This CDR3 has 12 residues. CDR3 bases: TGTGCCAGCAAGAGCTCTGGAAACACCATATATTTT. It yields the protein CASKSSGNTIYF.

The rearrangement links TRBV18 to TRBJ1-4, with unresolved D. Trimming shortened V by 3 bases and J by 8 bases, and 16 bases separated the two germline ends. This CDR3 region has 15 residues. Germline V gives CDR1 KGHSH, CDR2 LQKENI. CDR3 residues: CASSPENLKKEKLFF. The CDR3 coding sequence is TGTGCCAGCTCACCGGAAAACCTCAAGAAGGAAAAACTGTTTTTT.

This rearrangement joins TRBV2 to TRBJ2-1; 9 bases fit TRBD2. The V segment lost 6 bases and the J segment 0 bases; nucleotides outside the gene matches: 3. The CDR3 contains 15 residues. Germline CDR1 is SNHLY and CDR2 is FYNNEI. CDR3 nucleotides: TGTGCCAGCAGCGATAGCGGGAGCTCCTACAATGAGCAGTTCTTC. Translating it yields CASSDSGSSYNEQFF.

V usage is TRBV5-1 and J usage is TRBJ1-1, with a weak D call TRBD1 (5 bases). The germline CDR1 and CDR2 sequences are SGHRS and YFSETQ. The CDR3 is 14 residues long. The germline V and J ends were trimmed by 5 bases and 0 bases, with 11 bases remaining between them. The CDR3 region has the DNA TGCGCCAGCAGGGAGGGGAACTTGAACACTGAAGCTTTCTTT. Translation gives CASREGNLNTEAFF.

The CDR3, as DNA: TGTGCCAGCAGCCGCCGGGCAGGTCTTGATGAGCAGTTCTTC. It translates to CASSRRAGLDEQFF. The chain has TRBV7-3 and TRBJ2-1; D gene unclear. CDR1 SGHTA and CDR2 FQGTGA come from the germline V gene. Trimming left V 5 bases short and J 8 bases short, with 16 bases between. The CDR3 totals 14 residues.

This rearrangement joins TRBV7-2 to TRBJ2-7, with D perhaps matching TRBD1 (6 bases). There are 14 residues in the CDR3. Trimming pared 4 bases from V and 2 bases from J, leaving 12 bases between. Germline V gene data show CDR1 as SGHTA and CDR2 as FQGNSA. CDR3 DNA sequence: TGTGCCAGCAGCTCAGGGGTAAGTCCCTACGAGCAGTACTTC. Translation: CASSSGVSPYEQYF.

V and J are TRBV27 and TRBJ1-1; 9 nucleotides match TRBD1. In germline, CDR1 is MNHEY, CDR2 SMNVEV (reference sequence). V dropped 5 bases and J dropped 3; count of bases not matched to a gene: 7. This CDR3 region has 15 residues. The CDR3, as DNA: TGTGCCAGCAGTCTGGGGACAGGGCCTGACACTGAAGCTTTCTTT. Amino acids: CASSLGTGPDTEAFF.

The chain carries TRBV28 and TRBJ1-2; D unresolved. This CDR3 contains 13 residues. Trimming shortened V by 2 bases and J by 6 bases, and 10 bases separated the two germline ends. Germline V CDR1 and CDR2: MDHEN, SYDVKM. The CDR3 spells CASSLVGENGYTF. CDR3 DNA sequence: TGTGCCAGCAGTTTAGTTGGGGAAAATGGCTACACCTTC.

V is TRBV27 and J is TRBJ2-5, with a possible D match to TRBD1 (5 bases). Germline CDR1 reads MNHEY; CDR2 reads SMNVEV (reference sequence). V was trimmed by 0 bases and J by 5 bases, leaving 10 bases between them. This CDR3 region has 14 residues. The CDR3 DNA sequence: TGTGCCAGCAGTTTATCGGCCAGGGCGGAGACCCAGTACTTC. This encodes CASSLSARAETQYF.

This clone was counted once. V is TRBV7-2 and J is TRBJ2-3; 7 bases match TRBD1. From germline, CDR1 is SGHTA and CDR2 FQGNSA. The CDR3 runs 14 residues. Trimming cost V 0 bases and J 5 bases; bases outside gene matches: 2. CDR3 nucleotide sequence: TGTGCCAGCAGCTTAGCAGACAGGGTAGATACGCAGTATTTT. Its protein is CASSLADRVDTQYF. The full variable domain, its missing parts supplied by reference TRBV7-2 and TRBJ2-3, is GAGVSQSPSNKVTEKGKDVELRCDPISGHTALYWYRQSLGQGLEFLIYFQGNSAPDKSGLPSDRFSAERTGGSVSTLTIQRTQQEDSAVYLCASSLADRVDTQYFGPGTRLTVL.

The table lists this clone with a count of one. The chain combines TRBV15 with TRBJ1-1; TRBD1 matches 7 bases. The CDR3 has 16 residues. Germline loops: CDR1 LNHNV, CDR2 YYDKDF (reference sequence). Trimming cost V 1 base and J 1 base; bases outside gene matches: 6. CDR3 bases: TGTGCCACCAGCAGAGCGAGACAGGGCTCGAACACTGAAGCTTTCTTT. Amino acid sequence: CATSRARQGSNTEAFF.

The V and J genes are TRBV19 and TRBJ1-5; tentative D call: TRBD1 (6 bases). Germline CDR1 LNHDA, CDR2 SQIVND (reference sequence). V was shortened by 8 bases and J by 0 bases, with 14 bases between the two germline ends. The CDR3 spans 15 residues. CDR3 residues: CASRRQEYSNQPQHF. CDR3 coding DNA: TGTGCCAGTCGTCGACAGGAATATAGCAATCAGCCCCAGCATTTT.

This clone was detected a few times. This chain links TRBV6-5 with TRBJ2-3; 8 positions match TRBD2. CDR1 and CDR2 from the germline V gene are MNHEY and SVGAGI. The CDR3 is 15 residues long. Trimming at V came to 7 bases and at J to 5 bases, leaving 11 bases not matched to a gene. The CDR3 nucleotides read TGTGCCAGCAATCGGGAGGGAACTATAGGAGATACGCAGTATTTT. It codes for CASNREGTIGDTQYF.

The chain joins TRBV7-9 to TRBJ1-2, with D uncertain. Germline loops: CDR1 SEHNR, CDR2 FQNEAQ (reference sequence). There are 11 residues in the CDR3. Trimming cost V 4 bases and J 6 bases, with 6 bases left between them. Here the CDR3 reads CASSSRDGYTF. CDR3 nucleotides: TGTGCCAGCAGCTCGAGGGATGGCTACACCTTC.